This T cell receptor (beta chain) appears in the sequencing data of a study of human T cells and chemical hapten exposure. Study at large: DPC at 2% was the sensitizing agent, placed on 2 cm by 2 cm of upper inner arm skin. DPC at 0.01% went onto the upper back in patch tests, read at 6 days.

A note on this clonotype: Its antigen is unknown.

Time point indicated: pre-sensitization, week 0. The treatment denotes: therapeutic diphenylcyclopropenone sensitization with weekly scalp DPC. Venepuncture was done earlier than the placement of each patch test. TCRdb ran MiXCR on the RACE reads and lists one entry per CDR3 protein. The table records about 120,000 distinct CDR3 sequences, less than 15% of them present only once. Study conclusions and caveats: Large CDR3 similarity clusters arose significantly more often from expanded TCRs than from controls.

V was clipped by 4 bases and J by 5 bases, with 11 bases between them. This CDR3 has 13 amino acids. Per germline, CDR1 LGHDT and CDR2 YNNKEL (reference sequence). This specimen was whole blood, taken in connection with sensitization to the hapten diphenylcyclopropenone (DPC). The chain is built from TRBV3-1 and TRBJ1-1; D perhaps matches TRBD1 (5 bases). The clonotype was recovered from a young woman with alopecia areata. Some clones in this sample may be carry-over from other donors' samples. CDR3 coding DNA: TGTGCCAGCAGCCCGGGGGGGGGAACTGAAGCTTTCTTT. The encoded protein is CASSPGGGTEAFF.